This TCR beta chain was obtained from a study of response to subunit inactivated influenza vaccine. Study results and limitations: After each seasonal influenza vaccination, few new T cells are recruited, the authors suggested.

A single record per CDR3 protein comes from TCRdb applying MiXCR to the RT-PCR reads. The repertoire consists of about 800,000 distinct CDR3 sequences, with approximately 22% occurring once and the leading ten covering 10% to 13%. Germline V CDR1 and CDR2: SQVTM, ANQGSEA. Trimming stripped 2 bases from V and 4 bases from J, with 9 bases between. This CDR3 region has 13 residues. About this clonotype: What it binds is unknown.

The sequencing used PBMCs from blood, collected more than 4 days after vaccination. The sequence came from a man aged 50-59 years who received an inactivated influenza vaccine. The rearrangement joins TRBV29-1 to TRBJ1-5; no reliable D call. The CDR3 sequence is CSVETNRNQPQHF. The DNA for the CDR3 is TGCAGCGTTGAAACCAACCGGAATCAGCCCCAGCATTTT.